This T cell receptor beta chain comes out of a study of blood T cell repertoires in COVID-19. Germline values: CDR1 SGHTA, CDR2 FQGTGA. The CDR3 contains 15 residues. V lost 1 base to trimming and J lost 4 bases, with 13 bases between them. Sequencing was performed with immunoSEQ multiplex PCR; in TCRdb, only in-frame clones are kept and a portion is missing. Here the sample spans just under 60,000 clones, more than 75% being singletons. Sequenced sample: peripheral blood. The gene calls are TRBV7-3 and TRBJ2-5; maybe TRBD1 (5 bases). This TCR was sampled from a human donor with active COVID-19. The donor label of this sample is uncertain. As DNA, the CDR3 is TGTGCCAGCAGCTTAAAGGCAGGGCCGCCAGAGACCCAGTACTTC. It yields the protein CASSLKAGPPETQYF.